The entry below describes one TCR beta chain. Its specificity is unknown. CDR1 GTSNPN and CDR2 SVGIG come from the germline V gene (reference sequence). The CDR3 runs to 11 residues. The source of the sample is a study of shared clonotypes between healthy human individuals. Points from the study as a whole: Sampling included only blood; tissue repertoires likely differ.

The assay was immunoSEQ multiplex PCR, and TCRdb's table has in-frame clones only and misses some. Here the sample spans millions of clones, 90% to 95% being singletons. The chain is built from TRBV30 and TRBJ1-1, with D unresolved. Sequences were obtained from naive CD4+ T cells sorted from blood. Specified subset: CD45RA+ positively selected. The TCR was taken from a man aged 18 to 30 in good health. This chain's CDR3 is CAAQENTEAFF. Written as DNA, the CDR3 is TGTGCAGCTCAGGAGAACACTGAAGCTTTCTTT.